This TCR beta chain was sequenced during a study of T-cell memory formation after mild COVID-19. Overall study context: For the most part, TCR clusters were specific to one donor. Broader study findings: Whether second-wave clones peaking at day 37 were SARS-CoV-2 specific went unconfirmed. Clones which contracted sat mainly in CM and EM if CD4+, and in EMRA if CD8+. Whereas later expanders leaned CD4+, clones contracting day 15 to 85 showed a balanced CD4/CD8 makeup.

A word on this clonotype: Its antigen is unknown.

TCRdb re-called the 5' RACE reads through MiXCR, storing one row per CDR3 protein. The table shows under 200,000 distinct CDR3 sequences, with more than 9% occurring only once. This CDR3 comprises 13 residues. Germline V gene data show CDR1 as LNHNV and CDR2 as YYDKDF (reference sequence). With 7 bases removed from V and 8 bases from J, the gap between germline ends came to 17 bases. The gene calls are TRBV15 and TRBJ1-2; unclear D gene. This TCR was sampled from a man aged 18-30 years who had mild COVID-19 (a few samples of this study predate the infection). Cell type and time point are not known. The sequencing input was PBMCs or a T cell subset sorted from them (not recorded which). This CDR3 is CATKPEPKDGYTF. The CDR3, as DNA: TGTGCCACCAAACCTGAACCTAAGGACGGCTACACCTTC.